These 22 T cell receptor beta chains came from one sample sequenced in a study of control samples from healthy donors and cancer patients (dated by TCRdb to about 2020). Library preparation employed the immunoSEQ multiplex PCR assay. Here the immuneACCESS table is served through TCRdb, limited to in-frame sequences with V and J called. Missing clones are a known gap in these copies; in checked studies unresolved V genes cover under half, and the rest lacks a known reason. This sample is represented by a few hundred thousand clones; 80% to 95% of them were singletons. The biggest ten clones account for roughly 6.4% of the sample. Material for sequencing was PBMCs. The receptors here all came from a man in his forties with head and neck cancer.

This clone was seen a single time. The chain uses TRBV7-2 and TRBJ2-7; D might be TRBD1 (5 bases). The CDR3 contains 14 residues. V shed 3 bases and J shed 0 bases, with 9 bases lying between them. Germline V CDR1 and CDR2: SGHTA, FQGNSA. The CDR3 loop reads CASSLGRVSYEQYF. DNA of the CDR3: TGTGCCAGCAGCTTGGGCAGGGTCTCCTACGAGCAGTACTTC.

This clone was observed a few times. V is TRBV27 and J is TRBJ1-3; 7 nucleotides match TRBD1. The germline V gene has CDR1 MNHEY and CDR2 SMNVEV (reference sequence). The ends lost 5 bases at V and 5 bases at J; junction bases unmatched: 12. This CDR3 comprises 16 residues. The CDR3 nucleotides are TGTGCCAGCAGTCAGCATTCCAGACAGGGTCGAAACACCATATATTTT. Amino acids: CASSQHSRQGRNTIYF.

The chain couples TRBV9 to TRBJ2-7; TRBD2 aligns across 8 bases. V was clipped by 4 bases and J by 2 bases; unmatched bases: 11. There are 16 residues in the CDR3. CDR1 and CDR2 from the germline V gene are SGDLS and YYNGEE. The CDR3 sequence: CASSPRLAMGTYEQYF. DNA of the CDR3: TGTGCCAGCAGCCCGAGACTAGCGATGGGGACCTACGAGCAGTACTTC.

This sequence joins TRBV6-2 or TRBV6-3 and TRBJ1-5; 9 positions agree with TRBD1. Looked up from germline, CDR1 is MNHEY and CDR2 is SVGEGT. V was pared by 6 bases and J by 7 bases, with 7 bases of the junction left unmatched. The length of the CDR3 is 14 residues. DNA for the CDR3: TGTGCCAGCAGCCCTGACAGGGGGAGGCAGCCCCAGCATTTT. Translation gives CASSPDRGRQPQHF.

The J gene is TRBJ2-1, the V gene TRBV11-2; tentatively, D is TRBD2 (6 bases). CDR3 size: 17 residues. Germline V gives CDR1 SGHAT, CDR2 FQNNGV. V lost 0 bases and J lost 4, with 16 bases in between. CDR3 sequence reads: CASSLDRGGAEYNEQFF. The CDR3 bases are TGTGCCAGCAGCTTAGATCGAGGAGGGGCAGAGTACAATGAGCAGTTCTTC.

This chain joins TRBV7-2 and TRBJ1-1; D gene uncertain. The CDR3 has 13 amino acids. From germline, CDR1 is SGHTA and CDR2 FQGNSA. Between the trimmed V and J ends, which lost 5 bases and 3 bases, there was a span of 10 bases. The CDR3 protein is CASSISRYTEAFF. The CDR3 coding sequence is TGTGCCAGCAGCATTTCCCGGTACACTGAAGCTTTCTTT.

This clone is a singleton in its sample. V usage is TRBV7-3 and J usage is TRBJ2-2, with 7 positions matching TRBD2. The CDR3 has 15 amino acids. J lost 4 bases, V lost 0 bases, and 2 bases had no gene match. Looked up from germline, CDR1 is SGHTA and CDR2 is FQGTGA. This chain's CDR3 is CASSLTGGGTGELFF. In nucleotides, the CDR3 is TGTGCCAGCAGCTTAACGGGCGGGGGCACCGGGGAGCTGTTTTTT.

V usage is TRBV7-3 and J usage is TRBJ2-2, with D perhaps TRBD2 (6 bases). Germline CDR1 SGHTA, CDR2 FQGTGA. Trimming stripped 2 bases from V and 4 bases from J, with 14 bases between. CDR3 size: 16 residues. The chain's CDR3 is CASSLQSRGGTGELFF. CDR3 DNA sequence: TGTGCCAGCAGCTTACAGTCGCGGGGAGGCACCGGGGAGCTGTTTTTT.

The V gene is TRBV5-1, the J gene TRBJ2-1; perhaps D is TRBD1 or TRBD2 (5 bases each). The CDR3 runs to 12 residues. Trimming left V 3 bases short and J 7 bases short, with 8 bases between. Germline CDR1 and CDR2: SGHRS and YFSETQ. The CDR3 protein is CASSWDQNEQFF. In DNA, the CDR3 is TGCGCCAGCAGCTGGGACCAAAATGAGCAGTTCTTC.

This rearrangement joins TRBV4-2 to TRBJ1-2; a possible D gene is TRBD1 (6 bases). Germline lookup yields CDR1 LGHNA and CDR2 YNFKEQ. Trimming took 0 bases from V and 4 from J, leaving 15 bases between them. This CDR3 comprises 16 residues. Written as DNA, the CDR3 is TGTGCCAGCAGCCAAGATGAGGCAGGGGTTGCCTATGGCTACACCTTC. As protein: CASSQDEAGVAYGYTF.

The chain is built from TRBV5-6 and TRBJ1-2, with TRBD1 matching over 7 bases. The ends lost 0 bases at V and 4 bases at J; junction bases unmatched: 3. Looked up from germline, CDR1 is SGHDT and CDR2 is YYEEEE. This CDR3 is 14 amino acids long. In DNA form, the CDR3 reads TGTGCCAGCAGCTTGGCCCGACAGGGCTATGGCTACACCTTC. Translation: CASSLARQGYGYTF.

CDR3 protein: CASSQGQTIYGYTF. The DNA of the CDR3 is TGTGCCAGCAGCCAAGGACAGACGATTTATGGCTACACCTTC. The V call is TRBV3-1 (or the pseudogene TRBV3-2), the J call TRBJ1-2; D might be TRBD1 (5 bases). CDR3 length equals 14 residues. Trimming shortened V by 1 base and J by 5 bases, and 11 bases separated the two germline ends. Germline V gene lookup returns CDR1 LGHDT and CDR2 YNNKEL (reference sequence).

This clone came up once. The chain employs TRBV5-8 and TRBJ1-5; D might be TRBD1 (5 bases). From germline, CDR1 is SGHTS and CDR2 YDEGEE. The CDR3 is 14 amino acids. V was pared by 6 bases and J by 0 bases, with 10 bases between. The CDR3 here is CASNQGNSNQPQHF. In DNA form, the CDR3 reads TGTGCCAGCAACCAGGGCAATAGCAATCAGCCCCAGCATTTT.

With respect to this clone: Different DNA sequences within this sample yield the same CDR3. This chain joins TRBV18 and TRBJ1-4; D may be TRBD1 (5 bases). Germline V gives CDR1 KGHSH, CDR2 LQKENI. Deletions cut 6 bases from V and 3 bases from J, with 8 bases between. The CDR3 is 13 residues long. DNA for the CDR3: TGTGCCAGCTCTCCGGGACCTAATGAAAAACTGTTTTTT. Encoded protein: CASSPGPNEKLFF.

The chain links TRBV28 to TRBJ1-1; no firm D call. V lost 8 bases and J 6 bases, leaving 19 bases between the germline ends. This CDR3 is built from 14 residues. CDR1 and CDR2 from the germline V gene are MDHEN and SYDVKM. The CDR3 DNA is TGTGCCAGCCTCGCCCGGCCAGTCCCCCCTGAAGCTTTCTTT. This encodes CASLARPVPPEAFF.

This chain uses TRBV3-1 (or the pseudogene TRBV3-2) with TRBJ1-2; D gene uncertain. Germline V CDR1 and CDR2: LGHDT, YNNKEL (reference sequence). The CDR3 covers 15 residues. The V end was cut by 4 bases, the J end by 4 bases, with 16 bases between. As DNA, the CDR3 is TGTGCCAGCAGCCCGACCCCGACGGGCACCTATGGCTACACCTTC. It is translated as CASSPTPTGTYGYTF.

The chain employs TRBV11-3 and TRBJ2-1; D gene ambiguous. The CDR3 is 15 amino acids. Trimming took off 1 base at V and 6 bases at J, with 13 bases between the two ends. The germline gives CDR1 SGHNT, CDR2 YENEEA. This CDR3 is CASSLVGSYGNEQFF. CDR3 sequence (DNA): TGTGCCAGCAGCTTAGTCGGGTCCTACGGCAATGAGCAGTTCTTC.

This chain connects TRBV19 to TRBJ1-1, with 7 nucleotides matching TRBD1. This CDR3 has 13 residues. CDR1 and CDR2 from the germline V gene are LNHDA and SQIVND (reference sequence). Unmatched junction bases numbered 8, after V lost 10 bases and J lost 3 bases. In DNA form, the CDR3 reads TGTGCCACCCGGAGGGGGCGGGACACTGAAGCTTTCTTT. It encodes CATRRGRDTEAFF. The full variable domain, in which reference TRBV19 and TRBJ1-1 provide the parts outside the CDR3, is DGGITQSPKYLFRKEGQNVTLSCEQNLNHDAMYWYRQDPGQGLRLIYYSQIVNDFQKGDIAEGYSVSREKKESFPLTVTSAQKNPTAFYLCATRRGRDTEAFFGQGTRLTVV.

The rearrangement links TRBV19 to TRBJ2-2; no reliable D call. V was pared by 6 bases and J by 0 bases, with 8 bases between. Germline CDR1 and CDR2: LNHDA and SQIVND (reference sequence). This CDR3 region has 14 residues. As DNA, the CDR3 is TGTGCCAGTAGGGTAGGATCGAACACCGGGGAGCTGTTTTTT. Protein: CASRVGSNTGELFF.

V usage is TRBV7-9 and J usage is TRBJ1-2; D unclear. V lost 1 base and J lost 3, with 15 bases in between. Germline loops: CDR1 SEHNR, CDR2 FQNEAQ (reference sequence). This CDR3 has 16 residues. In nucleotides, the CDR3 is TGTGCCAGCAGCTTAGTCGACGGATTCCCTTACTATGGCTACACCTTC. Its protein is CASSLVDGFPYYGYTF. Using reference TRBV7-9 and TRBJ1-2 for the parts outside the CDR3, the full variable domain is DTGVSQNPRHKITKRGQNVTFRCDPISEHNRLYWYRQTLGQGPEFLTYFQNEAQLEKSRLLSDRFSAERPKGSFSTLEIQRTEQGDSAMYLCASSLVDGFPYYGYTFGSGTRLTVV.

This clone came up once. V is TRBV7-3 and J is TRBJ2-1; TRBD2 matches 11 bases. V was clipped by 4 bases and J by 8 bases; unmatched bases: 7. Germline lookup yields CDR1 SGHTA and CDR2 FQGTGA. This CDR3 has 15 amino acids. The CDR3 loop reads CASSSTSGSADEQFF. CDR3 sequence (DNA): TGTGCCAGCAGCTCCACTAGCGGGAGTGCGGATGAGCAGTTCTTC.

This chain links TRBV7-9 with TRBJ2-3, with 7 bases that match TRBD2. V lost 5 bases to trimming and J lost 5 bases; unmatched junction nucleotides: 13. The CDR3 is 16 amino acids. Germline V gives CDR1 SEHNR, CDR2 FQNEAQ (reference sequence). CDR3 bases: TGTGCCAGCAGCACGAGACTAGCTGGATTGGAAGATACGCAGTATTTT. The encoded protein is CASSTRLAGLEDTQYF.